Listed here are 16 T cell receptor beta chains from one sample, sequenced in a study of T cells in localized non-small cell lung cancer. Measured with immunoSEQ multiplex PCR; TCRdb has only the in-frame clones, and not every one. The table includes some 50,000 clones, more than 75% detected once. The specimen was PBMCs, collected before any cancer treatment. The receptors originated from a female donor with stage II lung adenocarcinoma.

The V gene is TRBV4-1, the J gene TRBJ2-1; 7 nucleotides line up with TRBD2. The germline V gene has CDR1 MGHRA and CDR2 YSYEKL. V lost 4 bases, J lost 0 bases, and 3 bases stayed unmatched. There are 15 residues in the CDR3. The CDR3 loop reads CASSLGGSSYNEQFF. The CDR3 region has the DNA TGCGCCAGCAGCCTCGGGGGGAGCTCCTACAATGAGCAGTTCTTC.

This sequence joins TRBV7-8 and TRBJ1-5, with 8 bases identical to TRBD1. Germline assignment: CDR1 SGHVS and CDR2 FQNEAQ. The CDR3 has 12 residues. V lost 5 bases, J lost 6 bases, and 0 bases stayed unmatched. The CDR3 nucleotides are TGTGCCAGCAGCGGACAGGGTCAGCCCCAGCATTTT. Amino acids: CASSGQGQPQHF.

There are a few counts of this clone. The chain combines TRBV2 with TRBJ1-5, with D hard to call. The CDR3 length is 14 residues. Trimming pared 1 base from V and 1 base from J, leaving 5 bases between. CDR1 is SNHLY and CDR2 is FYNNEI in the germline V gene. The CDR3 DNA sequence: TGTGCCAGCAGTGAAGTTCGAAGCAATCAGCCCCAGCATTTT. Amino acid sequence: CASSEVRSNQPQHF.

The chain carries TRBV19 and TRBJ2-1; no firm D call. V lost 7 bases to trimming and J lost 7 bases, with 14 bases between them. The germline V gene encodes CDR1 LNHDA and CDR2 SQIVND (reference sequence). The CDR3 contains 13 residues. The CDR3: CASTPGPANEQFF. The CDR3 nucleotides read TGTGCCAGTACCCCGGGCCCTGCAAATGAGCAGTTCTTC.

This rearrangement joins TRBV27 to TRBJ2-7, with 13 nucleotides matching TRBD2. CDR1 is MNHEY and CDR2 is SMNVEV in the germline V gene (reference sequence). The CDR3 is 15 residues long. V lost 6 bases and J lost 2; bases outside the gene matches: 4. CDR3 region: CASRVLAGGAYEQYF. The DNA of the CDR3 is TGTGCCAGCAGGGTACTAGCGGGAGGGGCCTACGAGCAGTACTTC.

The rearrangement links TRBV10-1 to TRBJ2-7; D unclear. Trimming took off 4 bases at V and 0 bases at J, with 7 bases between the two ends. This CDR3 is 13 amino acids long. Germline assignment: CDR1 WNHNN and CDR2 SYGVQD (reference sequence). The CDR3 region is CASSGGVSYEQYF. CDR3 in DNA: TGCGCCAGCAGTGGTGGGGTCTCCTACGAGCAGTACTTC.

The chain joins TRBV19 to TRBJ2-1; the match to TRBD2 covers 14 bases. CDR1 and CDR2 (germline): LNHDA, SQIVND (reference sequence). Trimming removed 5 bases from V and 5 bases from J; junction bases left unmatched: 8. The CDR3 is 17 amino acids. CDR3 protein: CASSRTSGGSINNEQFF. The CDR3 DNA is TGTGCCAGTAGTCGGACTAGCGGGGGGAGTATTAACAATGAGCAGTTCTTC.

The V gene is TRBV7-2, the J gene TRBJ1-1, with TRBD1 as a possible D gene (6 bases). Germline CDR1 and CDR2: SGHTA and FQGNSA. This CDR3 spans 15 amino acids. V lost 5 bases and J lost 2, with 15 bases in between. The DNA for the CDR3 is TGTGCCAGCAGCCCCGACCGGGACATTAACACTGAAGCTTTCTTT. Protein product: CASSPDRDINTEAFF.

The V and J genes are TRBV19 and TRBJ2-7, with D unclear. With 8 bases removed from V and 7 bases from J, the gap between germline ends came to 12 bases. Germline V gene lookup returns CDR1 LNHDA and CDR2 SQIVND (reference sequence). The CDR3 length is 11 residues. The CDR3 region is CASSKGREQYF. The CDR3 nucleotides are TGTGCCAGTTCCAAGGGTCGGGAGCAGTACTTC.

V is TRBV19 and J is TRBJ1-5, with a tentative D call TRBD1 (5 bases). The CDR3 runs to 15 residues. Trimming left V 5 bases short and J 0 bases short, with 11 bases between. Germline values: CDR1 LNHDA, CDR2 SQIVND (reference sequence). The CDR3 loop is CASSATGYSNQPQHF. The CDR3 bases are TGTGCCAGTAGTGCAACAGGTTATAGCAATCAGCCCCAGCATTTT. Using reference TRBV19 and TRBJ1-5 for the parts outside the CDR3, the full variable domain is DGGITQSPKYLFRKEGQNVTLSCEQNLNHDAMYWYRQDPGQGLRLIYYSQIVNDFQKGDIAEGYSVSREKKESFPLTVTSAQKNPTAFYLCASSATGYSNQPQHFGDGTRLSIL.

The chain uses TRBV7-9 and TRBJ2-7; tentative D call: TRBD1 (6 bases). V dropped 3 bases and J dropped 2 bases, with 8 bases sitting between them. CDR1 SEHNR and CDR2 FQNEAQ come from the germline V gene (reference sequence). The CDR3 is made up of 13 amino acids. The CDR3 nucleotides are TGTGCCAGCAGCTTGGGGGCTACCTACGAGCAGTACTTC. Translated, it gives CASSLGATYEQYF.

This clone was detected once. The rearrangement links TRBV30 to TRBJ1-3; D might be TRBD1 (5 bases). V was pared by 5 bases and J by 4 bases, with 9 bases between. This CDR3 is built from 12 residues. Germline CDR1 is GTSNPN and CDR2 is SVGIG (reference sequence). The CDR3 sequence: CAWAGSGNTIYF. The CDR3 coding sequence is TGTGCCTGGGCAGGGTCCGGAAACACCATATATTTT.

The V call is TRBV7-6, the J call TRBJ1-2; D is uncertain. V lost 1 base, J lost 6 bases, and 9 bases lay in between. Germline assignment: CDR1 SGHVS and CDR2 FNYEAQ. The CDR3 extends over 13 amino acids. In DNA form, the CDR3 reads TGTGCCAGCAGCTTAGTAAATTCGCATGGCTACACCTTC. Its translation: CASSLVNSHGYTF. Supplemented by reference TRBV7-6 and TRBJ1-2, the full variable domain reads GAGVSQSPRYKVTKRGQDVALRCDPISGHVSLYWYRQALGQGPEFLTYFNYEAQQDKSGLPNDRFSAERPEGSISTLTIQRTEQRDSAMYRCASSLVNSHGYTFGSGTRLTVV.

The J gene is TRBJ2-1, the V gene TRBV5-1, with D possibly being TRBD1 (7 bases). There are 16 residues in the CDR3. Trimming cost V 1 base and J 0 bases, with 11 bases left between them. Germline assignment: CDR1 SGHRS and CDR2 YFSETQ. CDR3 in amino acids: CASSLQGGSSYNEQFF. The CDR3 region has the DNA TGCGCCAGCAGCTTGCAGGGGGGCAGCTCCTACAATGAGCAGTTCTTC.

This CDR3 is CASSEGGLGNQPQHF. CDR3 DNA: TGTGCCAGCAGTGAGGGGGGACTTGGCAATCAGCCCCAGCATTTT. The chain employs TRBV2 and TRBJ1-5; perhaps TRBD1 as D (5 bases). Germline loops: CDR1 SNHLY, CDR2 FYNNEI. V lost 3 bases and J lost 2, with 11 bases in between. The CDR3 has 15 amino acids.

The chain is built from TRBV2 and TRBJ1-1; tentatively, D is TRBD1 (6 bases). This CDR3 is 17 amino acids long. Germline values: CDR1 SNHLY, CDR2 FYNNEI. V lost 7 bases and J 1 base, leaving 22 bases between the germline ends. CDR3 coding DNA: TGTGCCAGCACCCCAAGCCGCACAGGGAGTACGAACACTGAAGCTTTCTTT. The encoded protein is CASTPSRTGSTNTEAFF.